This T cell receptor (beta chain) was obtained from a study of cytomegalovirus exposure and HLA in healthy donors. Study as a whole: The 90 to 150 validation repertoires, a later analysis reported, used the same platform as the approximately 700 first-cohort repertoires.

Study-level points and caveats: Reports credit the classifier with highly specific, highly sensitive diagnosis of cytomegalovirus status. Specific recognition of CMV antigens was confirmed in vitro for a few chains (all CMV-associated).

Sequencing used immunoSEQ multiplex PCR; TCRdb keeps in-frame clones, though not all of them. The sample has approximately 100,000 clones; about 85% are singletons. This clone was observed a single time. The antigen is unknown. The ends were cut back, 6 bases at V and 4 bases at J, with 19 bases in the middle. Germline values: CDR1 SNHLY, CDR2 FYNNEI. This CDR3 region has 16 residues. The sample consisted of PBMCs. The receptor was isolated from a woman younger than 30 in good health and CMV-seropositive. V usage is TRBV2 and J usage is TRBJ1-3; D is perhaps TRBD1 (6 bases). The CDR3 sequence is CASSATRVGGGNTIYF. The CDR3 nucleotides are TGTGCCAGCAGCGCTACGAGGGTAGGGGGAGGAAACACCATATATTTT.